Following are 26 T cell receptor beta chains from one sample sequenced in a study of blood T cell repertoires in COVID-19. Assay used: immunoSEQ multiplex PCR; TCRdb lists only in-frame clones, some missing. Here the sample spans around 190,000 clones, around 83% being singletons. Material: PBMCs or T cells enriched from blood (not recorded which). Receptors were obtained from a woman in her twenties or thirties who had been exposed to COVID-19.

The gene calls are TRBV13 and TRBJ2-7; 8 bases line up with TRBD1. The germline V gene encodes CDR1 PRHDT and CDR2 FYEKMQ (reference sequence). CDR3 length: 14 residues. The V gene end was trimmed by 3 bases and the J gene end by 6 bases; junction bases not matched to a gene: 7. In nucleotides, the CDR3 is TGTGCCAGCAGCTTGGGACAGGTAATGGGCGAGCAGTACTTC. This encodes CASSLGQVMGEQYF.

The rearrangement uses TRBV7-2 and TRBJ2-1; 9 bases match TRBD2. Germline lookup yields CDR1 SGHTA and CDR2 FQGNSA. The CDR3 has 15 residues. V lost 3 bases and J lost 3; bases outside the gene matches: 3. CDR3 DNA: TGTGCCAGCAGCTTGGCGGGGGGGAACTACAATGAGCAGTTCTTC. Amino acid sequence: CASSLAGGNYNEQFF.

V is TRBV19 and J is TRBJ1-2, with TRBD1 identical over 7 bases. J gave up 5 bases and V 3 bases, and 3 bases lay outside the gene matches. The V gene's germline CDR1 is LNHDA and CDR2 SQIVND (reference sequence). CDR3 length: 13 residues. The CDR3 loop is CASSISGQYGYTF. CDR3 bases: TGTGCCAGTAGTATCTCGGGACAGTATGGCTACACCTTC.

The CDR3 region is CAWSVLRDEKLFF. The CDR3 region has the DNA TGTGCCTGGAGTGTACTACGGGATGAAAAACTGTTTTTT. This sequence joins TRBV30 and TRBJ1-4; the D is unclear. Germline-derived CDR1 and CDR2 are GTSNPN and SVGIG (reference sequence). V was trimmed by 0 bases and J by 6 bases, leaving 8 bases between them. This CDR3 comprises 13 residues.

To note about this clone: Distinct nucleotide sequences in the sample also encode this CDR3. V is TRBV19 and J is TRBJ1-5; a weak D match, TRBD1 (5 bases). Germline V gene sequence: CDR1 LNHDA, CDR2 SQIVND (reference sequence). V was clipped by 5 bases and J by 4 bases, with 9 bases between them. The CDR3 loop spans 13 amino acids. CDR3 DNA sequence: TGTGCCAGTAGTGGGACTGGGAATCAGCCCCAGCATTTT. This codes for CASSGTGNQPQHF. Supplemented by reference TRBV19 and TRBJ1-5, the full variable domain reads DGGITQSPKYLFRKEGQNVTLSCEQNLNHDAMYWYRQDPGQGLRLIYYSQIVNDFQKGDIAEGYSVSREKKESFPLTVTSAQKNPTAFYLCASSGTGNQPQHFGDGTRLSIL.

The V call is TRBV7-9, the J call TRBJ1-1, with D tentatively TRBD1 (5 bases). Trimming took 6 bases from V and 7 from J, leaving 12 bases between them. The CDR3 consists of 12 residues. Germline V lookup: CDR1 SEHNR, CDR2 FQNEAQ (reference sequence). CDR3 coding DNA: TGTGCCAGCAGGCTCGGGGGGTTTGAAGCTTTCTTT. Encoded protein: CASRLGGFEAFF.

The V gene is TRBV19, the J gene TRBJ2-1; 8 bases fit TRBD2. Germline V gene data show CDR1 as LNHDA and CDR2 as SQIVND (reference sequence). The V segment lost 1 base and the J segment 4 bases; nucleotides outside the gene matches: 9. The CDR3 loop spans 17 amino acids. Here the CDR3 DNA reads TGTGCCAGTAGTATAGGAGTTCGGCGGGGGGATTACAATGAGCAGTTCTTC. Encoded protein: CASSIGVRRGDYNEQFF.

This clone was seen a few times. This chain joins TRBV5-4 and TRBJ1-4; no clear D. This CDR3 contains 15 residues. CDR1 is SGHNT and CDR2 is YYREEE in the germline V gene (reference sequence). The V gene lost 2 bases and the J gene lost 0 bases, with 8 bases spanning the gap. CDR3 coding DNA: TGTGCCAGCAGCTTCGGAGGGACAACTAATGAAAAACTGTTTTTT. Translating gives CASSFGGTTNEKLFF.

The V and J genes are TRBV2 and TRBJ1-1; D not resolved. Trimming removed 6 bases at V and 4 bases at J, with 15 bases between. In germline, CDR1 is SNHLY, CDR2 FYNNEI. This CDR3 is built from 14 residues. CDR3 in amino acids: CASRFTTGSTEAFF. CDR3 sequence (DNA): TGTGCCAGCAGGTTTACTACCGGGAGCACTGAAGCTTTCTTT.

This rearrangement joins TRBV12-3 or TRBV12-4 to TRBJ1-1, with 10 bases that match TRBD1. With 10 bases clipped from V and 3 bases from J, the junction kept 5 bases outside the gene matches. This CDR3 has 13 residues. The DNA of the CDR3 is TGTGCCATCATGGACAGGGGGTACACTGAAGCTTTCTTT. This codes for CAIMDRGYTEAFF.

This chain connects TRBV11-1 to TRBJ2-2, with TRBD1 as a possible D gene (6 bases). The CDR3 runs to 16 residues. Looked up from germline, CDR1 is SGHAT and CDR2 is FQDESV (reference sequence). Trimming cost V 5 bases and J 1 base, with 14 bases left between them. The CDR3 spells CASSPRTALNTGELFF. The CDR3, as DNA: TGTGCCAGCAGCCCGCGGACAGCCCTGAACACCGGGGAGCTGTTTTTT.

The V gene is TRBV2, the J gene TRBJ2-7; TRBD1 aligns across 7 bases. Trimming removed 1 base from V and 3 bases from J; junction bases left unmatched: 3. The CDR3 runs to 14 residues. Germline assignment: CDR1 SNHLY and CDR2 FYNNEI. CDR3 DNA sequence: TGTGCCAGCAGTGAAGGGACAGGCTTCTACGAGCAGTACTTC. Its translation: CASSEGTGFYEQYF.

V gene TRBV7-2 combines with J gene TRBJ1-3; D unclear. Germline CDR1 and CDR2: SGHTA and FQGNSA. CDR3 size: 12 residues. Between the trimmed V and J ends, which lost 5 bases and 4 bases, there was a span of 6 bases. CDR3 loop: CASSTRGNTIYF. The DNA for the CDR3 is TGTGCCAGCAGCACTAGGGGAAACACCATATATTTT.

The chain recombines TRBV5-4 with TRBJ1-3; D call uncertain. Germline values: CDR1 SGHNT, CDR2 YYREEE (reference sequence). CDR3 length: 16 residues. V was cut by 0 bases and J by 1 base, with 11 bases left in between. The CDR3 region has the DNA TGTGCCAGCAGCTTGGATCCGACTTTATCTGGAAACACCATATATTTT. It encodes CASSLDPTLSGNTIYF.

The rearrangement links TRBV13 to TRBJ1-1; a weak D match, TRBD1 (5 bases). Germline V gene sequence: CDR1 PRHDT, CDR2 FYEKMQ (reference sequence). The CDR3 length is 15 residues. V dropped 5 bases and J dropped 1 base, with 14 bases sitting between them. CDR3 sequence (DNA): TGTGCCAGCAGCGCCCGACAGTTAGCGAACACTGAAGCTTTCTTT. It translates to CASSARQLANTEAFF.

This clone was seen only a few times. CDR3 loop: CASSSDRGFSNEQYF. The CDR3 coding sequence is TGTGCCAGTAGTTCAGACAGGGGCTTTTCCAACGAGCAGTACTTC. The gene calls are TRBV19 and TRBJ2-7; 8 nucleotides align to TRBD1. The CDR3 totals 15 residues. The germline V gene encodes CDR1 LNHDA and CDR2 SQIVND (reference sequence). V was pared by 5 bases and J by 5 bases, with 11 bases of the junction left unmatched.

The chain links TRBV27 to TRBJ2-1; 8 nucleotides align to TRBD2. This CDR3 is 15 amino acids long. V trimming: 6 bases; J trimming: 4 bases; junction bases outside the gene matches: 8. CDR1 and CDR2 (germline): MNHEY, SMNVEV (reference sequence). CDR3 in DNA: TGTGCCAGCAGACCCGGACTAGCCGGGTACAATGAGCAGTTCTTC. As protein: CASRPGLAGYNEQFF.

J is TRBJ1-3 and V is TRBV3-1 (or the pseudogene TRBV3-2); 7 positions agree with TRBD1. The germline V gene has CDR1 LGHDT and CDR2 YNNKEL (reference sequence). The CDR3 has 15 amino acids. With 0 bases clipped from V and 5 bases from J, the junction kept 4 bases outside the gene matches. CDR3 loop: CASSQDLQGRNTIYF. The CDR3 DNA follows: TGTGCCAGCAGCCAAGACTTACAGGGGAGAAACACCATATATTTT.

This clone was detected only a few times. The chain links TRBV19 to TRBJ2-7; 10 bases match TRBD1. Germline lookup yields CDR1 LNHDA and CDR2 SQIVND (reference sequence). This CDR3 contains 15 residues. Losses at the gene ends were 6 bases for V and 12 bases for J; bases not matched to a gene: 17. CDR3 protein: CASRGAGTGVGVPYF. In DNA form, the CDR3 reads TGTGCCAGTAGAGGAGCCGGGACAGGGGTTGGGGTTCCGTACTTC. Full variable domain (outside the CDR3, taken from reference TRBV19 and TRBJ2-7): DGGITQSPKYLFRKEGQNVTLSCEQNLNHDAMYWYRQDPGQGLRLIYYSQIVNDFQKGDIAEGYSVSREKKESFPLTVTSAQKNPTAFYLCASRGAGTGVGVPYFGPGTRLTVT.

The chain joins TRBV27 to TRBJ1-2; a possible D gene is TRBD1 (6 bases). The CDR3 is 17 residues long. V dropped 5 bases and J dropped 0 bases, with 19 bases sitting between them. Germline V gene sequence: CDR1 MNHEY, CDR2 SMNVEV (reference sequence). The chain's CDR3 is CASSPPWGQNSNYGYTF. The DNA of the CDR3 is TGTGCCAGCAGTCCCCCATGGGGGCAGAATTCTAACTATGGCTACACCTTC.

The chain uses TRBV4-1 and TRBJ1-1; 7 bases match TRBD1. The V segment lost 4 bases and the J segment 7 bases; nucleotides outside the gene matches: 3. The CDR3 sequence is 12 residues long. The germline gives CDR1 MGHRA, CDR2 YSYEKL. CDR3 DNA: TGCGCCAGCAGCCCAGGGACAGTTGAAGCTTTCTTT. It codes for CASSPGTVEAFF.

This chain uses TRBV7-2 with TRBJ1-2, with 7 nucleotides matching TRBD1. The CDR3 consists of 16 residues. Germline values: CDR1 SGHTA, CDR2 FQGNSA. J lost 2 bases, V lost 5 bases, and 11 bases had no gene match. CDR3 amino acids: CASSPKAGTVNYGYTF. For the CDR3, the DNA is TGTGCCAGCAGCCCCAAAGCCGGGACAGTGAACTATGGCTACACCTTC.

The V call is TRBV6-4, the J call TRBJ1-5, with D maybe TRBD1 (5 bases). This CDR3 has 13 amino acids. Per the germline V gene, CDR1 is MRHNA and CDR2 is SNTAGT. Deletions cut 3 bases from V and 3 bases from J, with 6 bases between. The CDR3 reads CASSEQANQPQHF. In DNA form, the CDR3 reads TGTGCCAGCAGTGAACAGGCCAATCAGCCCCAGCATTTT.

The rearrangement links TRBV15 to TRBJ2-1, with TRBD2 matching over 13 bases. V was clipped by 8 bases and J by 7 bases; unmatched bases: 2. The CDR3 spans 13 residues. The germline gives CDR1 LNHNV, CDR2 YYDKDF (reference sequence). CDR3 DNA sequence: TGTGCCACCGGGACTAGCGGGGTTAATGAGCAGTTCTTC. This sequence encodes CATGTSGVNEQFF.

V gene TRBV29-1 combines with J gene TRBJ2-3; D remains ambiguous. V shed 4 bases and J shed 1 base, with 9 bases lying between them. This CDR3 is built from 13 residues. Germline V gene lookup returns CDR1 SQVTM and CDR2 ANQGSEA. The CDR3 DNA reads as TGCAGCGTTGTGCGAACAGGCACAGATACGCAGTATTTT. It encodes CSVVRTGTDTQYF.

The V gene is TRBV6-6, the J gene TRBJ1-1, with a possible D match to TRBD1 (6 bases). Trimming shortened V by 7 bases and J by 6 bases, and 18 bases separated the two germline ends. Germline loops: CDR1 MNHNY, CDR2 SVGAGI (reference sequence). The length of the CDR3 is 14 residues. The CDR3 reads CASTYVGGGPEAFF. In DNA form, the CDR3 reads TGTGCCAGCACCTACGTGGGGGGGGGCCCTGAAGCTTTCTTT.